Listed below are T cell receptor beta chains from one sample, sequenced in a study of blood T cells in healthy people across ages. MiXCR, run by TCRdb on the 5' RACE reads, gives a single entry per CDR3 protein. This sample has 1.5 million to 1.9 million distinct CDR3 sequences, with 35% to 45% found just once. Source material: blood. These receptors came from a woman between 18 and 30 years old in good health. CDR3s include the opening cysteine and the closing phenylalanine or tryptophan. The order of the fields is J gene, V gene, D gene, clone size, CDR3 DNA, CDR3 protein. The D gene is left open where the match is weak. Size is omitted from some rows. Given values are once, few, many or a class for expanded clones.

TRBJ2-7 | TRBV9 | . | . | TGTGCCAGTGTCCAGACCTCAAACCCCCACGAGCAGTACTTC | CASVQTSNPHEQYF
TRBJ1-2 | TRBV9 | TRBD1 | few | TGTGCCAGCAGCGTAACAGGGGGCGCATCAATCTATGGCTACACCTTC | CASSVTGGASIYGYTF
TRBJ1-5 | TRBV20-1 | TRBD1 | . | TGCAGTGCTAGAGCACAGGGGGAGCCCCAGCATTTT | CSARAQGEPQHF
TRBJ1-4 | TRBV6-2/TRBV6-3 | . | few | TGTGCCAGCAGTTACCTCGCCGGGGGCGCAATGGTTGGCGAAAAACTGTTTTTT | CASSYLAGGAMVGEKLFF
TRBJ2-3 | TRBV20-1 | TRBD1 | . | TGCAGTGCTAGGATTGCACAGGGGGCAGATACGCAGTATTTT | CSARIAQGADTQYF
TRBJ2-5 | TRBV11-2 | TRBD1 | few | TGTGCCAGCAGCTTCTTGAGGGGGCTCCAAGAGACCCAGTACTTC | CASSFLRGLQETQYF
TRBJ1-2 | TRBV29-1 | . | many | TGCAGCGTGGGAACCCCCTACTTATTGGGAGGCTACACCTTC | CSVGTPYLLGGYTF
TRBJ1-2 | TRBV12-3/TRBV12-4 | . | . | TGTGCCAGCAGTGTAGGGCAGGGTATCGGCTACACCTTC | CASSVGQGIGYTF
TRBJ2-7 | TRBV28 | . | . | TGTGCCAGCAGGGGCACCACCCGGGACACTTACTACGAGCAGTACTTC | CASRGTTRDTYYEQYF
TRBJ1-2 | TRBV7-2 | TRBD1 | . | TGTGCCAGCAGCTCTCTTTTACAGGGGGCGGGTGGCTACACCTTC | CASSSLLQGAGGYTF
TRBJ2-3 | TRBV4-1 | . | . | TGCGCCAGCACCGAAAAGGGGGAATGGAATACGCAGTATTTT | CASTEKGEWNTQYF
TRBJ2-7 | TRBV27 | TRBD2 | . | TGTGCCAGCAGTCTTCCGGGGGGTGTCGGGGAGCAGTACTTC | CASSLPGGVGEQYF
TRBJ1-5 | TRBV30 | . | . | TGTGCCTGGACCTCGACAGGCAATCAGCCCCAGCATTTT | CAWTSTGNQPQHF
TRBJ2-4 | TRBV7-2 | TRBD2 | . | TGTGCCAGCAGCGAGACTAGCGGGAGGGCTAACATTCAGTACTTC | CASSETSGRANIQYF
TRBJ1-5 | TRBV28 | . | . | TGTGCCAGCAGTCCTTATATGGCCGGGACGCCGGGTAATCAGCCCCAGCATTTT | CASSPYMAGTPGNQPQHF
TRBJ2-1 | TRBV28 | . | . | TGTGTCAGCAGTTTAGATGTGGGCCTCACTACGCAGTTCTTC | CVSSLDVGLTTQFF
TRBJ2-2 | TRBV5-1 | . | . | TGCGCCAGCAGCCCCCAGACAGCAAACACCGGGGAGCTGTTTTTT | CASSPQTANTGELFF
TRBJ2-7 | TRBV9 | TRBD2 | . | TGTGCCAGCAGTATTCCTAGCGGGGGGTCGGGATACAATGAGCAGTACTTC | CASSIPSGGSGYNEQYF
TRBJ1-5 | TRBV5-1 | . | once | TGCGCCAGCAGCCCAAAAACCGTTCGTGGCGATAGCAATCAGCCCCAGCATTTT | CASSPKTVRGDSNQPQHF
TRBJ2-4 | TRBV28 | TRBD1 | . | TGTGCCAGCAGTTTGAAGGGCAGACAGGGGGTAAACATTCAGTACTTC | CASSLKGRQGVNIQYF
TRBJ2-7 | TRBV7-2 | TRBD2 | once | TGTGCCAGCAGCACCAGCCCCGCGACTAGCTACAATGAGCAGTACTTC | CASSTSPATSYNEQYF
TRBJ1-6 | TRBV27 | . | few | TGTGCCAGCAGTTTATCTGGCGGCAATTCACCCCTCCACTTT | CASSLSGGNSPLHF
TRBJ1-2 | TRBV20-1 | TRBD1 | . | TGCAGTGCTAGAGACGGACAGGGGGTCTATGGCTACACCTTC | CSARDGQGVYGYTF
TRBJ2-5 | TRBV11-2 | TRBD2 | few | TGTGCCAGCAGCCGGACTAGCGGGGGGTTCCAAGAGACCCAGTACTTC | CASSRTSGGFQETQYF
TRBJ2-4 | TRBV14 | . | . | TGTGCCAGCAGCCAAGCGCCTACCGGAAACATTCAGTACTTC | CASSQAPTGNIQYF
TRBJ2-7 | TRBV7-6 | TRBD2 | few | TGTGCCAGCAGCCCGGGACTAGCTGCGCTTGGCGAGCAGTACTTC | CASSPGLAALGEQYF
TRBJ1-5 | TRBV12-3/TRBV12-4 | . | . | TGTGCCAGCAGTTTTTCCCCAGCCAGACAGCCGAGTCAGCCCCAGCATTTT | CASSFSPARQPSQPQHF
TRBJ1-1 | TRBV20-1 | . | . | TGCAGTGCTAGTGGTATGGGCACTGTAGCTTTCTTT | CSASGMGTVAFF
TRBJ2-2 | TRBV13 | . | . | TGTGCCAGCAGAGAATCCGGGACACCGACCGGGGAGCTGTTTTTT | CASRESGTPTGELFF
TRBJ1-5 | TRBV6-2/TRBV6-3 | . | . | TGTGCCAGCAGTTATTCCGACGGATATAGCAATCAGCCCCAGCATTTT | CASSYSDGYSNQPQHF
TRBJ2-3 | TRBV12-3/TRBV12-4 | . | many | TGTGCCAGCAGTTTAAACGGTTACAGCTTTACTAGCACAGATACGCAGTATTTT | CASSLNGYSFTSTDTQYF
TRBJ2-7 | TRBV2 | . | . | TGTGCCAGCAGTGTATCGCAGGGGATACTACACGAGCAGTACTTC | CASSVSQGILHEQYF
TRBJ2-3 | TRBV7-2 | . | few | TGTGCCAGCAGCTTCTCCCTAGGCGCAGATACGCAGTATTTT | CASSFSLGADTQYF
TRBJ2-1 | TRBV5-1 | . | few | TGCGCCAGCAGCTTGGCCGACGGTCCGTCTGGTAATGAGCAGTTCTTC | CASSLADGPSGNEQFF
TRBJ2-7 | TRBV29-1 | TRBD1 | few | TGCAGCGTCTCCGGGACAGGGGGACTCGAGCAGTACTTC | CSVSGTGGLEQYF
TRBJ2-3 | TRBV29-1 | . | many | TGCAGCGTTGCGGGACTTAACACAGATACGCAGTATTTT | CSVAGLNTDTQYF
TRBJ2-1 | TRBV19 | . | . | TGTGCCAGTAGTATCATGGTCACAAACAATGAGCAGTTCTTC | CASSIMVTNNEQFF
TRBJ2-7 | TRBV7-7 | TRBD2 | . | TGTGCTAGCAGCTTTTCTAGCGGGACGAGGAATGAGCAGTACTTC | CASSFSSGTRNEQYF
TRBJ1-1 | TRBV6-5 | . | . | TGTGCCAGCAGTCCGCAAGTGGGGTACACTGAAGCTTTCTTT | CASSPQVGYTEAFF
TRBJ2-1 | TRBV12-3/TRBV12-4 | . | few | TGTGCCAGCAGTTTCGGGGGTTACAATGAGCAGTTCTTC | CASSFGGYNEQFF
TRBJ2-5 | TRBV6-5 | TRBD1 | . | TGTGCCAGCAGAGCCGGGACACTCAGGGGGGAGACCCAGTACTTC | CASRAGTLRGETQYF
TRBJ1-5 | TRBV12-3/TRBV12-4 | . | . | TGTGCCAGGTCTCATCAGCCCCAGCATTTT | CARSHQPQHF
TRBJ2-5 | TRBV4-3 | . | . | TGCGCCAGCAGCCAATTTAGCGGAGGAGAGACCCAGTACTTC | CASSQFSGGETQYF
TRBJ1-6 | TRBV20-1 | TRBD1 | . | TGCAGTGCTAGAAGGGACAGGGATAATTCACCCCTCCACTTT | CSARRDRDNSPLHF
TRBJ2-4 | TRBV28 | . | few | TGTGCCAGCAATGGGTTAAGGTCAGCCAAAAACATTCAGTACTTC | CASNGLRSAKNIQYF
TRBJ1-2 | TRBV4-1 | . | few | TGCGCCAGCAGCCACTTCGGGGGGGCAGACTATGGCTACACCTTC | CASSHFGGADYGYTF
TRBJ2-6 | TRBV16 | . | . | TGTGCCAGCAGCCAATTCCAGGGTTCTGGGGCCAACGTCCTGACTTTC | CASSQFQGSGANVLTF
TRBJ2-1 | TRBV4-2 | . | . | TGTGCCAGCAGCCAAGTCAGCGGATACAATGAGCAGTTCTTC | CASSQVSGYNEQFF
TRBJ2-1 | TRBV20-1 | . | few | TGCAGTGCTAGAGAGGGGGTAATTTACAATGAGCAGTTCTTC | CSAREGVIYNEQFF
TRBJ1-5 | TRBV4-1 | . | . | TGCGCCAGCAGCCAAGATGGGGGAATCAACCCCCAGCATTTT | CASSQDGGINPQHF
TRBJ2-1 | TRBV20-1 | TRBD2 | . | TGCAGTACTGGTAGCGGGAGTGCGTACAATGAGCAGTTCTTC | CSTGSGSAYNEQFF
TRBJ2-3 | TRBV4-2 | . | . | TGTGCCAGCAGCCAAGATCTGGGGACCTCAGATACGCAGTATTTT | CASSQDLGTSDTQYF
TRBJ2-5 | TRBV4-2 | TRBD2 | . | TGTGCCAGCAGCCAAGTAGCGGGACAAAGGGTTTGGGAGGGGGAGCAGTACTTC | CASSQVAGQRVWEGEQYF
TRBJ1-2 | TRBV6-6 | TRBD1 | . | TGTGCCAGCACTCAGGGACAGGAGCCCTATAGCTACACCTTC | CASTQGQEPYSYTF
TRBJ2-5 | TRBV9 | . | . | TGTGCCAGCAGCGTAGCTCTACGAGAAGAGACCCAGTACTTC | CASSVALREETQYF
TRBJ2-3 | TRBV29-1 | . | . | TGCAGCGTTGAGTGGCGGGTCACAGATACGCAGTATTTT | CSVEWRVTDTQYF
TRBJ2-5 | TRBV5-1 | . | few | TGCGCCAGCAGCCCCCAAGCTCACAGTTACAATGAGCAGTACTTC | CASSPQAHSYNEQYF
TRBJ1-2 | TRBV12-5 | . | once | TGTGCTAGTGGTTTGAAACCGGGACGGATAATCTATGGCTACACCTTC | CASGLKPGRIIYGYTF
TRBJ2-3 | TRBV27 | TRBD2 | . | TGTGCCAGCAGTCTCCTAGCGGGAGCGTCGGCAGATACGCAGTATTTT | CASSLLAGASADTQYF